One T cell receptor (beta chain) is described in this entry. This record comes from a study of cytomegalovirus exposure and HLA in healthy donors. With 60 Vbeta and 13 Jbeta primers, the PCR was carried out. Using immunoSEQ multiplex PCR, the repertoire was profiled, and TCRdb retains in-frame clones only, with some absent. The sample yields 85,000 to 100,000 clones, around 73% seen once. The clonotype comes from a woman aged 40-49 years in good health and CMV-seropositive. Sequences were obtained from PBMCs.

The CDR3 DNA follows: TGCGCCAGCAGCCAAGGGATGACAGGGGAGATATACGAGCAGTACTTC. This codes for CASSQGMTGEIYEQYF. The chain recombines TRBV4-1 with TRBJ2-7; 8 bases are a match to TRBD1. The V gene end was trimmed by 1 base and the J gene end by 4 bases; junction bases not matched to a gene: 9. The CDR3 loop spans 16 amino acids. The germline V gene has CDR1 MGHRA and CDR2 YSYEKL.